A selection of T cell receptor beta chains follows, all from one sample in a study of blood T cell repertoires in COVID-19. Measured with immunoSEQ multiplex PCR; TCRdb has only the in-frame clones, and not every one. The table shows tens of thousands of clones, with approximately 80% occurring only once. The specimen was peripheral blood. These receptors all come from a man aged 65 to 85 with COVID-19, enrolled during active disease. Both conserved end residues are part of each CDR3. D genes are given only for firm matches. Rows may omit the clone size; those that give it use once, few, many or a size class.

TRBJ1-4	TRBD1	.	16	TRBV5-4	CASSAGTGLGNEKLFF	TGTGCCAGCAGCGCGGGGACAGGGCTAGGTAATGAAAAACTGTTTTTT
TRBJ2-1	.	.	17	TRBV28	CASTQGGALSSYNEQFF	TGTGCCAGCACCCAGGGAGGCGCTTTAAGCTCCTACAATGAGCAGTTCTTC
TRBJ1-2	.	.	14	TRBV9	CASSVEGALAGYTF	TGTGCCAGCAGCGTAGAAGGGGCACTTGCGGGCTACACCTTC
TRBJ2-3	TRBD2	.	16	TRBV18	CASSPELQRGLDTQYF	TGTGCCAGCTCACCAGAGCTCCAGCGGGGCTTAGATACGCAGTATTTT
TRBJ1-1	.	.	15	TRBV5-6	CASSLAFWEHTEAFF	TGTGCCAGCAGCTTGGCGTTTTGGGAGCACACTGAAGCTTTCTTT
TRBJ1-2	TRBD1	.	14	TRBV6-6	CASSTRQGGYGYTF	TGTGCCAGCAGTACCCGACAGGGGGGCTATGGCTACACCTTC
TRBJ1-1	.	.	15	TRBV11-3	CASSPRDRMNTEAFF	TGTGCCAGCAGCCCCCGTGACAGGATGAACACTGAAGCTTTCTTT
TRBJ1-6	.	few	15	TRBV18	CASSSRAADNSVVHF	TGTGCCAGCTCAAGCCGAGCGGCCGATAATTCGGTGGTCCACTTT
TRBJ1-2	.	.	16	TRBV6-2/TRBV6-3	CASSSEDKGHRNGYTF	TGTGCCAGCAGTAGCGAAGACAAAGGACACCGCAATGGCTACACCTTC
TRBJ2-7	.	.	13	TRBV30	CAWSVSGPYEQYF	TGTGCCTGGAGTGTAAGCGGTCCCTACGAGCAGTACTTC
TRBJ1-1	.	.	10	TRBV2	CASSQTEAFF	TGTGCCAGCAGTCAAACTGAAGCTTTCTTT
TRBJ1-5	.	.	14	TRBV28	CASSVGQPNQPQHF	TGTGCCAGCAGTGTAGGACAGCCGAATCAGCCCCAGCATTTT
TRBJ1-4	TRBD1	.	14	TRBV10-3	CAISGDRGDEKLFF	TGTGCCATCAGTGGTGACAGGGGTGACGAAAAACTGTTTTTT
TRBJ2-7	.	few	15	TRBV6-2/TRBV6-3	CASSYSPGGNYEQYF	TGTGCCAGCAGTTACTCGCCGGGCGGGAATTACGAGCAGTACTTC
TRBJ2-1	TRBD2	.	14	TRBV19	CASSTGTSQTEQFF	TGTGCCAGTAGTACGGGGACTAGTCAAACTGAGCAGTTCTTC
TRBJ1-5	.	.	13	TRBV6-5	CASSYSRGQPQHF	TGTGCCAGCAGTTACTCTAGGGGCCAGCCCCAGCATTTT
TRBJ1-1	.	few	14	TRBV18	CASSPPGRNTEAFF	TGTGCCAGCTCACCACCGGGGAGGAACACTGAAGCTTTCTTT
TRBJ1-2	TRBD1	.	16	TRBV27	CASSSRDRGLSYGYTF	TGTGCCAGCAGTTCCCGGGACAGGGGACTATCCTATGGCTACACCTTC
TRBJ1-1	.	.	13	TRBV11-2	CASSLDLNTEAFF	TGTGCCAGCAGCTTAGATCTCAACACTGAAGCTTTCTTT
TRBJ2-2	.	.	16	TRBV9	CASSVRGAGSTGELFF	TGTGCCAGCAGCGTACGGGGCGCGGGGTCTACCGGGGAGCTGTTTTTT
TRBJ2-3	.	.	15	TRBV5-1	CASSLEAPVTDTQYF	TGCGCCAGCAGCTTGGAAGCCCCGGTCACAGATACGCAGTATTTT
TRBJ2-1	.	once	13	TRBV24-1	CATSDPTSSEQFF	TGTGCCACCAGTGATCCGACATCCTCTGAGCAGTTCTTC
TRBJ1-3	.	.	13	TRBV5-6	CASSKQEGNTIYF	TGTGCCAGCAGCAAACAGGAGGGAAACACCATATATTTT
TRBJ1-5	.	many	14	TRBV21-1	CASKKMSGDQPQHF	TGTGCCAGCAAAAAAATGTCGGGGGATCAGCCCCAGCATTTT
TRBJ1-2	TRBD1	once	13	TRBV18	CASSNRQGHGYTF	TGTGCCAGCTCAAACCGACAGGGTCACGGCTACACCTTC
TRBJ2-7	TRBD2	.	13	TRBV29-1	CSVETAGGYEQYF	TGCAGCGTTGAGACCGCGGGAGGCTACGAGCAGTACTTC
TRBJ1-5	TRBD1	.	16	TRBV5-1	CASRGQGRYSNQPQHF	TGCGCCAGCCGAGGACAGGGAAGGTATAGCAATCAGCCCCAGCATTTT
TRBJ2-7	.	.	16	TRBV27	CASSLKIPGSSYEQYF	TGTGCCAGCAGTTTAAAAATCCCGGGTAGCTCCTACGAGCAGTACTTC
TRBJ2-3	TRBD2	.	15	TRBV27	CASSRGGLLGDTQYF	TGTGCCAGCAGCCGGGGGGGATTATTGGGAGATACGCAGTATTTT
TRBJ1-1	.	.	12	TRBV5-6	CASRSGTYEAFF	TGTGCCAGCAGGTCCGGGACATATGAAGCTTTCTTT
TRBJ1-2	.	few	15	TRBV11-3	CASSLDRGQGKGYTF	TGTGCCAGCAGCTTAGATCGTGGGCAGGGGAAAGGCTACACCTTC
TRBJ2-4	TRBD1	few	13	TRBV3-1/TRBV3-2	CASSLGGANIQYF	TGTGCCAGCAGCCTAGGGGGCGCGAACATTCAGTACTTC
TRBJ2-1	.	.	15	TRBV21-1	CASSTRQGRRDEQFF	TGTGCCAGCAGCACTCGACAGGGGAGGCGGGATGAGCAGTTCTTC
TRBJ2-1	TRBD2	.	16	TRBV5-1	CASSLAELAGFNEQFF	TGCGCCAGCAGCTTGGCCGAGTTAGCGGGATTCAATGAGCAGTTCTTC
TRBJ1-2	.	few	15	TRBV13	CASSSFWGTNYGYTF	TGTGCCAGCAGCTCGTTTTGGGGGACAAACTATGGCTACACCTTC
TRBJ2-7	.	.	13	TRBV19	CASSLGEFYEQYF	TGTGCCAGTAGTCTTGGGGAGTTCTACGAGCAGTACTTC
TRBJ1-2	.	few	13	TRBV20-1	CSASGGGAYGYTF	TGCAGTGCTAGTGGTGGGGGCGCTTATGGCTACACCTTC
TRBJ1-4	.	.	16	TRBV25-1	CASSEYLGAANEKLFF	TGTGCCAGCAGTGAATATTTGGGGGCGGCTAATGAAAAACTGTTTTTT
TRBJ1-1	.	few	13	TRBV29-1	CSVGRDLNTEAFF	TGCAGCGTTGGACGGGATCTGAACACTGAAGCTTTCTTT
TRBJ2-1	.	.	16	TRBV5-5	CASSLSQGETYNEQFF	TGTGCCAGCAGCTTGTCCCAGGGCGAAACCTACAATGAGCAGTTCTTC